The TCR beta chain under discussion was sequenced for a study of immune evolution from preneoplasia to lung adenocarcinoma. Study results and limitations: Compared with EGFR-mutant or double wild-type lesions, KRAS-mutant nodules were more clonal.

Note on this clone: What it binds is not known.

Repertoires were generated with immunoSEQ multiplex PCR, while TCRdb's copy carries only in-frame clones and drops some. This repertoire shows 10,000 or so clones, more than 70% found once; its top ten account for about 5%. CDR1 and CDR2 from the germline V gene are GTSNPN and SVGIG (reference sequence). Trimming removed 3 bases from V and 7 bases from J; junction bases left unmatched: 6. This CDR3 spans 14 amino acids. This sequence was found in a person between 65 and 80 years old with lung adenocarcinoma. Some clones in this sample may be carry-over from other donors' samples. The V call is TRBV30, the J call TRBJ1-1; TRBD1 matches 12 bases. Sequencing was performed on FFPE minimally invasive lung adenocarcinoma tissue. DNA for the CDR3: TGTGCCTGGAGAGGGACAGGGGGCGACTTTGAAGCTTTCTTT. This gives the protein CAWRGTGGDFEAFF.